This record concerns one TCR beta chain sequence. Its antigen is still unknown. This entry is derived from a study of T cells in localized non-small cell lung cancer. This CDR3 is 14 amino acids long. V lost 2 bases, J lost 8 bases, and 15 bases lay in between. The germline CDR1 and CDR2 sequences are SGHTA and FQGNSA. Sequencing used immunoSEQ multiplex PCR; TCRdb keeps in-frame clones, though not all of them. The data hold over 25,000 clones, with roughly 78% observed a single time. Notes on the study in general: Blood T cell density predicted longer survival; adjacent-lung clonality, shorter. In uninvolved adjacent lung, T cell clonality reached its highest value, exceeding tumor. The study sequenced only one region of the tumor. As a result, intratumor heterogeneity could not be excluded and remains possible.

This sequence was found in a male donor at least 60 years old with stage III squamous cell lung carcinoma. The gene calls are TRBV7-2 and TRBJ1-2; D unclear. The input for sequencing was peripheral blood, taken before any cancer treatment. The DNA of the CDR3 is TGTGCCAGCAGCTTAAGCGGTTGGCAATTGGGCTACACCTTC. Translating gives CASSLSGWQLGYTF. Variable domain in full (rest from reference TRBV7-2 and TRBJ1-2): GAGVSQSPSNKVTEKGKDVELRCDPISGHTALYWYRQSLGQGLEFLIYFQGNSAPDKSGLPSDRFSAERTGGSVSTLTIQRTQQEDSAVYLCASSLSGWQLGYTFGSGTRLTVV.